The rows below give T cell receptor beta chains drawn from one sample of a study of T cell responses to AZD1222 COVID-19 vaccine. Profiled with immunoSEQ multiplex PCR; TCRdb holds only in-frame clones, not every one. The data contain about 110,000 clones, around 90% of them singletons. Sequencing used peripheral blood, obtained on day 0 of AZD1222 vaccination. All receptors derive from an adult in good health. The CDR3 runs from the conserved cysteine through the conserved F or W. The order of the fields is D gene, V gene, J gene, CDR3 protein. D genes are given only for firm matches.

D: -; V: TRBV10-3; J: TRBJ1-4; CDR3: CAISAGGVNEKLFF
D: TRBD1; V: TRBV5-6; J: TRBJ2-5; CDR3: CASSVNRGPETQYF
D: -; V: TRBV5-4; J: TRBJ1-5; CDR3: CASSYSGNPQPQHF
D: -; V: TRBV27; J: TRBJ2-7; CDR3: CASSLVGASYEQYF
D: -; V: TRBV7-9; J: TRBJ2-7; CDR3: CASSPSGVYEQYF
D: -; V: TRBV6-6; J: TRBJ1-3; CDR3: CASSYSGTRLGNTIYF
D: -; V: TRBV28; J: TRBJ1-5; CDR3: CASISNWEMSNQPQHF
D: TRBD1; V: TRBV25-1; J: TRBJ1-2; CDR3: CASSEAGGNYGYTF
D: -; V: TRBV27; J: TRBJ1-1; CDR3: CASSSPPTGNTEAFF
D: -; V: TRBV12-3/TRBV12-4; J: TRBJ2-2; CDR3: CASSLTGGELFF
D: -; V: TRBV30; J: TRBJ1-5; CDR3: CAWGPGHLISNQPQHF
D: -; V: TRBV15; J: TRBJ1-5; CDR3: CATSRLTGGQPQHF
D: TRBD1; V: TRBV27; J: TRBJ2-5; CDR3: CASSRTGGFSETQYF
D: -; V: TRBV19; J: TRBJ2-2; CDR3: CASSMASGAGTGELFF
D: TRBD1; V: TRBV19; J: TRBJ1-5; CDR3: CASSPKGQSDQPQHF
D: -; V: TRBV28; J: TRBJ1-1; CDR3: CAITGGNTEAFF
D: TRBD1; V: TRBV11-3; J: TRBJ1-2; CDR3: CASSLTGGYGYTF
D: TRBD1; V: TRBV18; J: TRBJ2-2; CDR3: CASSPLPASLQTGIGNTGELFF
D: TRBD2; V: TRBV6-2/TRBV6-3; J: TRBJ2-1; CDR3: CASSYNGRPNEQFF
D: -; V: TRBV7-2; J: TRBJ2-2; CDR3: CASQKDYTGELFF
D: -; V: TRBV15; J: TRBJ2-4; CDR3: CATSRDPQGRNIQYF
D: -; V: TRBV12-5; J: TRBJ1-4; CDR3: CASGLFRGSDEKLFF
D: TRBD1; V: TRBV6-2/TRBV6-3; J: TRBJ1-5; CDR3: CASSYRDRALSSNQPQHF
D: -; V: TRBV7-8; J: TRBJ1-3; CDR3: CASSFGGRSGNTIYF
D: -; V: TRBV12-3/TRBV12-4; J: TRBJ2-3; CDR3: CASSFEDTQYF
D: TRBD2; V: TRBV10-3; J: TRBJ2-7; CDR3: CAISDQILGLAGGPGEQYF
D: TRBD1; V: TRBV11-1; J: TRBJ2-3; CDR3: CASSLGTGLTDTQYF
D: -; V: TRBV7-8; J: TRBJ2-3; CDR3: CASSPRTDTQYF
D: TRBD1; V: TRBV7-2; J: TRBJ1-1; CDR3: CASSLAARGYTEAFF
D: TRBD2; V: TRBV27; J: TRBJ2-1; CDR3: CASSLRLAGLNEQFF
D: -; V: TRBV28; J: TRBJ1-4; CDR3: CASSLYGGTNEKLFF
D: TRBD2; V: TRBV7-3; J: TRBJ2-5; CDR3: CASSLGTSGGAGETQYF
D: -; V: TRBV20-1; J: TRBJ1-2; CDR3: CSASFLRNYGYTF
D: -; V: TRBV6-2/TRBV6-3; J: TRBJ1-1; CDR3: CASSARGWNTEAFF
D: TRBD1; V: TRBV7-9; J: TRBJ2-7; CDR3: CASSSWTGDEQYF
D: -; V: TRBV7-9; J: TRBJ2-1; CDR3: CASSLADHNEQFF
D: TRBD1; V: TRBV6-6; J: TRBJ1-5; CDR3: CAIRDRGGSSGQPQHF
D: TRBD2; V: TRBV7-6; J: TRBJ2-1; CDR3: CASSLDSGGYNEQFF
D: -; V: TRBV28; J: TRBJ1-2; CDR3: CASSSAVHYGYTF
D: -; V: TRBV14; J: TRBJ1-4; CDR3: CASRKGREKLFF
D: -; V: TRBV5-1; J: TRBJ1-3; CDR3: CASSITLDGTIYF
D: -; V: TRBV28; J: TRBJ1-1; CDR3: CASSLSYRDAFF
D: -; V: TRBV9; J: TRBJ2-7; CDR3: CASSVEGGLIYEQYF
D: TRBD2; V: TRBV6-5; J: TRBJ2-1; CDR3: CASRASGNANEQFF
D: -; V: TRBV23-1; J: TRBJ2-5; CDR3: CASSQNDRGTQYF
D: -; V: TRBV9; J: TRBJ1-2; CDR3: CASSTTKGGYTF
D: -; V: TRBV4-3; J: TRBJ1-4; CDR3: CASSQEDEGNEKLFF
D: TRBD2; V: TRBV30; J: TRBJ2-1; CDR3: CAWRSGGAGEQFF
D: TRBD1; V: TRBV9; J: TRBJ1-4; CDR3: CASSADRGGEKLFF
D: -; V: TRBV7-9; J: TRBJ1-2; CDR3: CASSPIDRQPNYGYTF
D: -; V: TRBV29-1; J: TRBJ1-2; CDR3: CSVDPNGADGYTF